The sample holds many counts of the clone carrying this T cell receptor beta chain. The antigen is not known. This entry comes from a study of regulatory T cells in long-lasting Graves disease. Study results and caveats: There was favoring of TRBV28, TRBJ1-2 and TRBJ2-5 in persistent disease.

In building TCR beta libraries, iRepertoire HTBI primers were used together with Arm-PCR of CDR3 regions. TCRdb reanalysed the multiplex PCR reads using MiXCR and keeps one entry per CDR3 protein. The sample shows around 500,000 distinct CDR3 sequences, more than 10% of them seen only once. Indicated time point: newly diagnosed GD, antithyroid drugs for less than 3 months. From PBMCs, RNA was extracted and then used to make the TCR library. The CDR3 totals 14 residues. Trimming removed 5 bases at V and 9 bases at J, with 16 bases between. Per the germline V gene, CDR1 is MDHEN and CDR2 is SYDVKM. This sample was shared with a second study, whose subject was T cells in Graves' hyperthyroidism and ophthalmopathy. That source adds: HTBI primers were employed in a first-round RT-PCR of the TCR CDR3.

The specimen comprised peripheral blood mononuclear cells (PBMCs), sampled at new diagnosis, from a patient treated with antithyroid drugs. This TCR was recovered from a woman in her thirties with Graves disease. The chain uses TRBV28 and TRBJ1-4; D is perhaps TRBD1 (5 bases). The CDR3 loop is CASSPVQGGQKLFF. The CDR3 region has the DNA TGTGCCAGCAGTCCGGTCCAGGGAGGACAAAAACTGTTTTTT.